Sequencing of this T cell receptor beta chain was carried out in a study of identical twins. The study, taken as a whole, reports: The models systematically underestimated how much out-of-frame TCR alpha was shared in monozygotic twins. Its conclusions, products of cross-sectional statistical analysis, did not come from following the same donors.

With regard to this clonotype: What it binds is not known.

The CDR3 runs to 13 residues. V was trimmed by 6 bases and J by 0 bases, leaving 8 bases between them. Germline CDR1 reads MGHRA; CDR2 reads YSYEKL. cDNA molecules carried unique molecular identifiers, and template switching added a universal primer site. MiXCR was run by TCRdb on the 5' RACE reads, yielding one entry per CDR3 protein. Here the sample spans around 510,000 distinct CDR3 sequences, around an eighth being singletons. Separately, the same data were catalogued under a study of yellow fever vaccine responses in identical twins.

The clonotype originates from a woman younger than 35 in good health. Sequencing used CD4+ T cells sorted from blood. V is TRBV4-1 and J is TRBJ2-5; no clear D. The CDR3 loop reads CASRSENQETQYF. The CDR3 nucleotides read TGCGCCAGCAGGTCGGAGAACCAAGAGACCCAGTACTTC.